These 30 T cell receptor beta chains share one sample of origin, sequenced in a study of blood T cell repertoires in COVID-19. The data were produced by immunoSEQ multiplex PCR, yet TCRdb's version contains in-frame clones alone and is incomplete. This sample yields 25,000 to 35,000 clones, of which approximately 80% are seen a single time; 25% belongs to the top ten. Sequences were obtained from peripheral blood. Source of these receptors: an older man with active COVID-19.

This chain's CDR3 is CASSQVSPLGGSYGYTF. CDR3 bases: TGCGCCAGCAGCCAAGTATCGCCCTTAGGGGGCTCCTATGGCTACACCTTC. V usage is TRBV4-1 and J usage is TRBJ1-2; 7 bases align to TRBD1. J was trimmed by 4 bases and V by 1 base; bases with no gene match: 12. Germline CDR1 reads MGHRA; CDR2 reads YSYEKL. CDR3 length: 17 amino acids.

The chain has TRBV19 and TRBJ2-2; D might be TRBD1 (5 bases). The V and J ends lost 6 bases and 6 bases respectively, with 14 bases between them. The CDR3 has 14 residues. Germline assignment: CDR1 LNHDA and CDR2 SQIVND (reference sequence). CDR3 loop: CASSPTQGSGELFF. CDR3 nucleotide sequence: TGTGCCAGTAGCCCGACCCAGGGCTCCGGGGAGCTGTTTTTT.

The rearrangement joins TRBV4-1 to TRBJ2-7; D might be TRBD1 (6 bases). The germline V gene has CDR1 MGHRA and CDR2 YSYEKL. The CDR3 spans 15 residues. V was clipped by 0 bases and J by 6 bases, with 15 bases between them. The CDR3 sequence is CASSQDYSGGGEQYF. The CDR3 DNA reads as TGCGCCAGCAGCCAAGACTACAGTGGGGGCGGCGAGCAGTACTTC.

This chain links TRBV27 with TRBJ1-1; 9 nucleotides line up with TRBD1. V shed 8 bases and J 4 bases; nucleotides not matched to a gene: 8. The CDR3 totals 14 residues. Per the germline V gene, CDR1 is MNHEY and CDR2 is SMNVEV (reference sequence). The CDR3 region is CASLSRQGGTEAFF. The CDR3, as DNA: TGTGCCAGCCTCTCCCGACAGGGGGGCACTGAAGCTTTCTTT.

This clone was detected only a few times. The chain combines TRBV6-5 with TRBJ1-1; 7 positions match TRBD1. Germline assignment: CDR1 MNHEY and CDR2 SVGAGI. Trimming at V came to 7 bases and at J to 1 base, leaving 6 bases not matched to a gene. The CDR3 runs 14 residues. CDR3 in DNA: TGTGCCAGCACCCGACAGGGAGGGAACACTGAAGCTTTCTTT. Translating gives CASTRQGGNTEAFF.

J is TRBJ1-2 and V is TRBV2; D not resolved. The CDR3 is 14 amino acids. V gave up 2 bases and J gave up 6 bases, with 13 bases separating them. Germline-derived CDR1 and CDR2 are SNHLY and FYNNEI. The CDR3 coding sequence is TGTGCCAGCAGTGAAACGGGCAGGACTAATGGCTACACCTTC. The encoded protein is CASSETGRTNGYTF.

V and J are TRBV27 and TRBJ2-2, with D maybe TRBD2 (5 bases). Deletions cut 2 bases from V and 7 bases from J, with 11 bases between. Germline V lookup: CDR1 MNHEY, CDR2 SMNVEV (reference sequence). The CDR3 is made up of 14 amino acids. In nucleotides, the CDR3 is TGTGCCAGCAGTTTACGGTCGGGGAACGGGGAGCTGTTTTTT. This translates into CASSLRSGNGELFF.

The count of this clone is one. The chain has TRBV30 and TRBJ1-2, with D maybe TRBD1 (6 bases). This CDR3 has 12 residues. The ends were cut back, 5 bases at V and 4 bases at J, with 11 bases in the middle. The V gene's germline CDR1 is GTSNPN and CDR2 SVGIG (reference sequence). The CDR3 nucleotides read TGTGCCTGGGCAGGGGATGTCTATGGCTACACCTTC. This gives the protein CAWAGDVYGYTF.

In its sample, this clone ranks as medium-sized. The chain links TRBV7-9 to TRBJ2-7; the match to TRBD2 covers 12 bases. After removal of 1 base from V and 3 bases from J, the junction contained 7 bases not matched to a gene. Germline-derived CDR1 and CDR2 are SEHNR and FQNEAQ (reference sequence). The CDR3 has 17 amino acids. In DNA, the CDR3 is TGTGCCAGCAGCTTAGGGGGACTAGCGGGTAGTCACTACGAGCAGTACTTC. Its translation: CASSLGGLAGSHYEQYF.

The chain recombines TRBV7-2 with TRBJ2-5, with 9 bases lining up with TRBD2. V was pared by 5 bases and J by 1 base, with 5 bases of the junction left unmatched. The CDR3 has 15 residues. Looked up from germline, CDR1 is SGHTA and CDR2 is FQGNSA. The CDR3 DNA follows: TGTGCCAGCAGCCAGCGGGAGGTTCTCCAAGAGACCCAGTACTTC. This sequence encodes CASSQREVLQETQYF.

The V gene is TRBV2, the J gene TRBJ2-7; 9 bases match TRBD1. Germline V CDR1 and CDR2: SNHLY, FYNNEI. The V segment lost 4 bases and the J segment 5 bases; nucleotides outside the gene matches: 9. The length of the CDR3 is 15 residues. CDR3 protein: CASSGIDRGSDEQYF. The CDR3 DNA reads TGTGCCAGCAGTGGAATAGACAGGGGGAGCGACGAGCAGTACTTC. Full variable domain (remainder filled in from reference TRBV2 and TRBJ2-7): EPEVTQTPSHQVTQMGQEVILRCVPISNHLYFYWYRQILGQKVEFLVSFYNNEISEKSEIFDDQFSVERPDGSNFTLKIRSTKLEDSAMYFCASSGIDRGSDEQYFGPGTRLTVT.

The chain uses TRBV7-8 and TRBJ2-1; TRBD1 matches at 12 bases. The ends lost 4 bases at V and 6 bases at J; junction bases unmatched: 7. In germline, CDR1 is SGHVS, CDR2 FQNEAQ. This CDR3 is 16 amino acids long. CDR3 loop: CASSSRGGQGANEQFF. CDR3 DNA: TGTGCCAGCAGCTCGCGGGGGGGACAGGGGGCCAATGAGCAGTTCTTC.

V gene TRBV9 combines with J gene TRBJ2-3, with 14 bases identical to TRBD2. Trimming cost V 3 bases and J 6 bases; bases outside gene matches: 12. The CDR3 length is 18 residues. Germline CDR1 is SGDLS and CDR2 is YYNGEE. The CDR3 spells CASSGAHRLAGGADTQYF. The CDR3 DNA is TGTGCCAGCAGCGGAGCCCATAGACTAGCGGGGGGGGCGGATACGCAGTATTTT.

This clone was observed a few times. V and J are TRBV29-1 and TRBJ2-1; TRBD2 matches at 12 bases. Germline CDR1 SQVTM, CDR2 ANQGSEA. The CDR3 has 14 residues. The J segment lost 8 bases and the V segment lost 4 bases, leaving 6 bases of the junction unmatched. The CDR3 region is CSVGLTSGSHEQFF. The CDR3 nucleotides are TGCAGCGTTGGCCTGACTAGCGGGAGCCATGAGCAGTTCTTC.

V usage is TRBV5-1 and J usage is TRBJ2-5, with D possibly TRBD2 on 6 matching bases. Germline CDR1 reads SGHRS; CDR2 reads YFSETQ. V was trimmed by 4 bases and J by 1 base, leaving 11 bases between them. The CDR3 spans 14 residues. The CDR3, as DNA: TGCGCCAGCAGCATAGGGGAGGCCCAAGAGACCCAGTACTTC. Translation: CASSIGEAQETQYF. Looking up the rest from reference TRBV5-1 and TRBJ2-5 gives the full variable domain: KAGVTQTPRYLIKTRGQQVTLSCSPISGHRSVSWYQQTPGQGLQFLFEYFSETQRNKGNFPGRFSGRQFSNSRSEMNVSTLELGDSALYLCASSIGEAQETQYFGPGTRLLVL.

CDR3 sequence: CATSDGAGAGETQYF. In DNA, the CDR3 is TGTGCCACCAGTGATGGAGCGGGAGCGGGTGAGACCCAGTACTTC. The chain recombines TRBV24-1 with TRBJ2-5, with TRBD2 identical over 8 bases. Germline V CDR1 and CDR2: KGHDR, SFDVKD. CDR3 length equals 15 residues. J gave up 5 bases and V 3 bases, and 7 bases lay outside the gene matches.

By proportion, this clone is large. CDR3 loop: CASSFLLYGLAGTVSYEQYF. CDR3 bases: TGTGCCAGCAGTTTCCTACTATACGGACTAGCGGGTACCGTCTCCTACGAGCAGTACTTC. V gene TRBV6-2 or TRBV6-3 combines with J gene TRBJ2-7; 11 bases agree with TRBD2. With 4 bases clipped from V and 0 bases from J, the junction kept 17 bases outside the gene matches. CDR1 is MNHEY, CDR2 SVGEGT, per germline. CDR3 length: 20 amino acids.

This clone has just one count. V is TRBV28 and J is TRBJ2-1; TRBD2 matches at 14 bases. There are 15 residues in the CDR3. With 5 bases clipped from V and 8 bases from J, the junction kept 5 bases outside the gene matches. Per the germline V gene, CDR1 is MDHEN and CDR2 is SYDVKM. The CDR3 bases are TGTGCCAGCAGTCAGACTAGCGGGAGGGCCGATGAGCAGTTCTTC. Translating gives CASSQTSGRADEQFF.

The chain employs TRBV12-3 or TRBV12-4 and TRBJ2-1, with D possibly being TRBD2 (6 bases). V gave up 4 bases and J gave up 8 bases, with 6 bases separating them. The CDR3 runs to 11 residues. The CDR3: CASSWGDEQFF. CDR3 coding DNA: TGTGCCAGCAGTTGGGGGGATGAGCAGTTCTTC.

The CDR3 is CASSSLGRDTEAFF. CDR3 bases: TGTGCCAGCAGCTCCCTCGGGAGGGACACTGAAGCTTTCTTT. The V call is TRBV7-3, the J call TRBJ1-1, with no clear D. The CDR3 totals 14 residues. V dropped 4 bases and J dropped 3 bases, with 12 bases sitting between them. From germline, CDR1 is SGHTA and CDR2 FQGTGA.

V usage is TRBV7-9 and J usage is TRBJ2-1; D may be TRBD2 (6 bases). The CDR3 has 17 amino acids. Looked up from germline, CDR1 is SEHNR and CDR2 is FQNEAQ (reference sequence). Trimming removed 4 bases at V and 1 base at J, with 17 bases between. The CDR3 region is CASSSETVGSSYNEQFF. The CDR3 DNA reads as TGTGCCAGCAGCTCAGAGACGGTCGGGAGTTCCTACAATGAGCAGTTCTTC.

The V and J genes are TRBV6-5 and TRBJ2-7; 7 positions agree with TRBD1. Germline trimming cut 6 bases from V and 4 bases from J; bases unmatched to any gene: 6. Germline CDR1 and CDR2: MNHEY and SVGAGI. The CDR3 runs to 13 residues. CDR3 in amino acids: CASRTGSKYEQYF. The DNA of the CDR3 is TGTGCCAGCAGGACAGGGTCTAAATACGAGCAGTACTTC.

V gene TRBV10-2 combines with J gene TRBJ1-1; D unclear. Germline V gene sequence: CDR1 WSHSY, CDR2 SAAADI. This CDR3 comprises 12 residues. Trimming removed 2 bases at V and 8 bases at J, with 9 bases between. CDR3 in DNA: TGCGCCAGCAGTGAGCTACAACAGGAAGCTTTCTTT. Residues: CASSELQQEAFF.

In this sample, this clone turned up once. The chain is built from TRBV28 and TRBJ2-5; tentative D call: TRBD1 (5 bases). The CDR3 is 14 residues long. Between the trimmed V and J ends, which lost 5 bases and 4 bases, there was a span of 14 bases. Looked up from germline, CDR1 is MDHEN and CDR2 is SYDVKM. The CDR3 sequence: CASSVQRGPETQYF. Written as DNA, the CDR3 is TGTGCCAGCAGTGTACAAAGGGGCCCAGAGACCCAGTACTTC.

This clone has just one count. This chain connects TRBV5-1 to TRBJ2-1; D is undetermined. Trimming cost V 4 bases and J 2 bases, with 13 bases left between them. CDR1 and CDR2 from the germline V gene are SGHRS and YFSETQ. The CDR3 has 15 amino acids. This CDR3 is CASSPRPTTYNEQFF. CDR3 bases: TGCGCCAGCAGCCCCCGGCCAACTACCTACAATGAGCAGTTCTTC. The variable domain in full, with the rest retrieved from reference TRBV5-1 and TRBJ2-1, is KAGVTQTPRYLIKTRGQQVTLSCSPISGHRSVSWYQQTPGQGLQFLFEYFSETQRNKGNFPGRFSGRQFSNSRSEMNVSTLELGDSALYLCASSPRPTTYNEQFFGPGTRLTVL.

This clone was seen only once. The CDR3 region is CASIRGGGAWTEAFF. CDR3 sequence (DNA): TGTGCCAGCATAAGGGGGGGAGGGGCTTGGACTGAAGCTTTCTTT. The chain recombines TRBV6-5 with TRBJ1-1, with a weak D call TRBD1 (6 bases). V lost 7 bases, J lost 5 bases, and 20 bases lay in between. Germline V lookup: CDR1 MNHEY, CDR2 SVGAGI. This CDR3 contains 15 residues.

J is TRBJ2-1 and V is TRBV27; 12 bases line up with TRBD2. Germline lookup yields CDR1 MNHEY and CDR2 SMNVEV (reference sequence). The ends lost 7 bases at V and 9 bases at J; junction bases unmatched: 13. The CDR3 contains 16 residues. The CDR3 coding sequence is TGTGCCAGCACCTCTTTTGGGCTAGCGGGAGGGGGTGAGCAGTTCTTC. Its translation is CASTSFGLAGGGEQFF.

J is TRBJ2-5 and V is TRBV6-5; TRBD2 might be the D (7 bases). The germline V gene encodes CDR1 MNHEY and CDR2 SVGAGI. Trimming cost V 6 bases and J 5 bases, with 16 bases left between them. This CDR3 region has 14 residues. Here the CDR3 reads CASRTRGGGETQYF. CDR3 sequence (DNA): TGTGCCAGCAGGACGAGGGGGGGCGGGGAGACCCAGTACTTC.

This sequence joins TRBV9 and TRBJ1-2, with D possibly matching TRBD1 (5 bases). This CDR3 has 15 residues. Germline values: CDR1 SGDLS, CDR2 YYNGEE. V was shortened by 0 bases and J by 8 bases, with 17 bases between the two germline ends. The CDR3 coding sequence is TGTGCCAGCAGCGTAGCTGGGGGGGGGTCCTGGGGCTACACCTTC. Translated: CASSVAGGGSWGYTF.

This clone was recorded once. The chain recombines TRBV19 with TRBJ2-1, with D tentatively TRBD2 (5 bases). CDR3 length: 13 residues. Germline V CDR1 and CDR2: LNHDA, SQIVND (reference sequence). Trimming shortened V by 7 bases and J by 6 bases, and 13 bases separated the two germline ends. CDR3 amino acids: CASNEGVVNEQFF. The CDR3 DNA reads TGTGCCAGTAACGAGGGAGTCGTCAATGAGCAGTTCTTC.